The following is a T cell receptor beta chain sequence with its context. Its antigen is unidentified. Between the trimmed V and J ends, which lost 6 bases and 6 bases, there was a span of 14 bases. The CDR3 sequence is 12 residues long. Germline assignment: CDR1 DFQATT and CDR2 SNEGSKA (reference sequence). The record originates from a study of CD8+CD57+ T cells in acquired aplastic anemia. Study-wide results and limits: Patients shared approximately 30 CD8+ CDR3 sequences with controls.

Patients chosen for sequencing had CD8+CD57+ cells that had expanded, as shown by flow cytometry. Investigators profiled TCR beta VDJ and CDR3 from genomic DNA template. TCRdb reanalysed the reads using MiXCR and keeps one entry per CDR3 protein. The sample yields under 150,000 distinct CDR3 sequences, nearly 40% seen once. Sequences were obtained from sorted CD4+, CD8+, or CD8+CD57+ T cells (not recorded which) from PBMCs. The rearrangement links TRBV20-1 to TRBJ1-2, with D tentatively TRBD1 (6 bases). This TCR was recovered from a human donor with aplastic anemia. CDR3 bases: TGCAGTGCCGATAGGCGGACAGATGGCTACACCTTC. Its translation: CSADRRTDGYTF.